The 5 T cell receptor beta chains reported below all come from one sample, sequenced in a study of blood T cell repertoires in COVID-19. Repertoires were generated with immunoSEQ multiplex PCR, while TCRdb's copy carries only in-frame clones and drops some. The sample has roughly 250,000 clones, about 80% seen once. Sequencing input: peripheral blood. The receptors originated from a woman older than 75 with acute or convalescent COVID-19.

The rearrangement joins TRBV2 to TRBJ1-5; D possibly corresponds to TRBD1 (5 bases). Germline V CDR1 and CDR2: SNHLY, FYNNEI. This CDR3 has 18 amino acids. V lost 10 bases to trimming and J lost 1 base, with 26 bases between them. CDR3 amino acids: CATGGRDYNSNSNQPQHF. CDR3 DNA: TGTGCCACCGGCGGGCGGGACTATAATTCAAACAGCAATCAGCCCCAGCATTTT. Together with reference TRBV2 and TRBJ1-5, the CDR3 gives the full variable domain: EPEVTQTPSHQVTQMGQEVILRCVPISNHLYFYWYRQILGQKVEFLVSFYNNEISEKSEIFDDQFSVERPDGSNFTLKIRSTKLEDSAMYFCATGGRDYNSNSNQPQHFGDGTRLSIL.

The rearrangement joins TRBV3-1 (or the pseudogene TRBV3-2) to TRBJ1-2, with 10 bases that match TRBD1. The trim removed 5 bases at V and 3 bases at J, leaving 9 bases unmatched. There are 16 residues in the CDR3. Germline V gene lookup returns CDR1 LGHDT and CDR2 YNNKEL (reference sequence). CDR3 nucleotides: TGTGCCAGCAGCGCAGGGTATGGGACAGGGGACTATGGCTACACCTTC. Its translation: CASSAGYGTGDYGYTF.

The rearrangement joins TRBV5-1 to TRBJ2-1; 11 positions match TRBD2. The junction had 7 bases not matched to a gene; V was cut back by 7 bases and J by 1 base. Germline V CDR1 and CDR2: SGHRS, YFSETQ. The CDR3 length is 16 residues. As DNA, the CDR3 is TGCGCCAGCGCTAGCGGGGGGACGGGATCCTACAATGAGCAGTTCTTC. Protein product: CASASGGTGSYNEQFF.

The genes are TRBV6-5 and TRBJ2-1; weak D call: TRBD1 (6 bases). In germline, CDR1 is MNHEY, CDR2 SVGAGI. This CDR3 has 14 residues. Trimming shortened V by 8 bases and J by 2 bases, and 13 bases separated the two germline ends. The CDR3 loop is CASGTGTTYNEQFF. The CDR3 DNA reads as TGTGCCAGCGGTACCGGGACAACCTACAATGAGCAGTTCTTC.

The V and J genes are TRBV19 and TRBJ1-1; 9 positions agree with TRBD1. The germline gives CDR1 LNHDA, CDR2 SQIVND (reference sequence). This CDR3 region has 14 residues. V shed 6 bases, J shed 6 bases, and the junction held 8 bases outside the gene matches. This CDR3 is CASRIQGAFAEAFF. DNA for the CDR3: TGTGCCAGTAGGATACAGGGGGCTTTCGCTGAAGCTTTCTTT.